A selection of T cell receptor beta chains follows, all from one sample in a study of T cell changes during pregnancy in multiple sclerosis. Sequenced by immunoSEQ multiplex PCR; TCRdb stores in-frame clones only, minus some. The sample contains approximately 70,000 clones, just over 90% of which appear only once. The sample was peripheral blood, taken after pregnancy. These receptors all come from a female donor with multiple sclerosis, enrolled in a pregnancy study. The conserved cysteine and the conserved F or W are not part of the CDR3 here. Fields, in order: J gene, V gene, CDR3 protein.

TRBJ2-7 TRBV27 ASSFGTSGAREQY
TRBJ2-1 TRBV6-4 ASSDSRETRGNEQF
TRBJ1-5 TRBV28 ASVGGGRPHSNQPQH
TRBJ2-1 TRBV21-1 ASSLAGEHEQF
TRBJ1-5 TRBV6-1 ASSEAGPDRVQPQH
TRBJ2-7 TRBV7-9 ASSLGRGAYEQY
TRBJ2-7 TRBV13 ASSSKLAGGPYAYEQY
TRBJ2-1 TRBV10-2 ASRYSLSNNEQF
TRBJ1-5 TRBV2 ASRGDGTGQTPQH
TRBJ2-2 TRBV10-1 ASSESRVQGTGELF
TRBJ1-2 TRBV11-2 ASGSIKGVNYGYT
TRBJ1-5 TRBV18 ASSPGGNQPQH
TRBJ1-2 TRBV27 ASSSFQTANYGYT
TRBJ2-7 TRBV6-5 ASSKTTGHEQY
TRBJ1-5 TRBV7-9 ASSPGTGGVGSNQPQH
TRBJ2-7 TRBV27 ASSRQGVRVADEQY
TRBJ2-7 TRBV21-1 ASSREDRVEQY
TRBJ2-1 TRBV2 ASRRDFNNEQF
TRBJ1-1 TRBV28 ASRVRRDSSKAF
TRBJ2-7 TRBV5-5 ASSSGPGGPYEQY
TRBJ2-6 TRBV29-1 SVDVQSGANVLT
TRBJ2-7 TRBV6-5 ASRYLLAGVGEQY
TRBJ2-1 TRBV7-9 ASSFLTGTGGNEQF
TRBJ1-2 TRBV7-8 ASSPETANYGYT
TRBJ1-4 TRBV30 AWAGQSYEKLF
TRBJ2-7 TRBV6-5 ASSRGTSGNEQY
TRBJ2-7 TRBV6-1 ASRAWGQGHEQY